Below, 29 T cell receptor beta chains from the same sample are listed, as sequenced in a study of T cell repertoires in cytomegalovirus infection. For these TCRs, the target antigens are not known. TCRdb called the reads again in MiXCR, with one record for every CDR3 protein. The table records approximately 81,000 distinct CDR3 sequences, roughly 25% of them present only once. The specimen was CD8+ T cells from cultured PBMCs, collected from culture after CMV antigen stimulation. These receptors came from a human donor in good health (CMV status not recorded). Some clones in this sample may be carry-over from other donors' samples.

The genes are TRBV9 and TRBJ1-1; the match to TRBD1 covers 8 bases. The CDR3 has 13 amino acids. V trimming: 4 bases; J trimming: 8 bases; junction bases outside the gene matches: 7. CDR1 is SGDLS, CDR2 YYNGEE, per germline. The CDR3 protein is CASSTRTGHEAFF. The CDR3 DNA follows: TGTGCCAGCAGCACCCGGACAGGGCACGAAGCTTTCTTT.

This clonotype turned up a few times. CDR3 protein: CASSPPTGVSYEQYF. The CDR3 nucleotides are TGTGCCAGCAGCCCTCCTACAGGGGTCTCCTACGAGCAGTACTTC. J is TRBJ2-7 and V is TRBV7-9; 7 positions agree with TRBD1. CDR1 SEHNR and CDR2 FQNEAQ come from the germline V gene (reference sequence). Trimming cost V 5 bases and J 0 bases; bases outside gene matches: 7. The length of the CDR3 is 15 residues.

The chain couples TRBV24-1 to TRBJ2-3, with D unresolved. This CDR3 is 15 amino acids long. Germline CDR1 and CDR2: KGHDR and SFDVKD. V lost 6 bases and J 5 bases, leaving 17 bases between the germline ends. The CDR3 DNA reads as TGTGCCACCAGTTCTGGGGAAGGTACACAAGATACGCAGTATTTT. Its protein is CATSSGEGTQDTQYF.

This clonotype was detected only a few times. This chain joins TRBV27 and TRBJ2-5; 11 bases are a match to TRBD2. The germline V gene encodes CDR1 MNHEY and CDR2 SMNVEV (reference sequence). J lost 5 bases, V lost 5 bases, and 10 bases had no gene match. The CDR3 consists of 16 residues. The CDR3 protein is CASSLLSGGVRETQYF. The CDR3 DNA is TGTGCCAGCAGTCTTCTTAGCGGGGGGGTAAGGGAGACCCAGTACTTC.

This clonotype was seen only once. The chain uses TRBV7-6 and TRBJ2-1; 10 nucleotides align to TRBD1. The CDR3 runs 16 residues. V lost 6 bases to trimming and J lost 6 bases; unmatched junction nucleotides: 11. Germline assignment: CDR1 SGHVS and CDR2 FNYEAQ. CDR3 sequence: CASSSTGGGVVNEQFF. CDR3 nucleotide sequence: TGTGCCAGCAGTTCGACAGGGGGCGGGGTAGTCAATGAGCAGTTCTTC. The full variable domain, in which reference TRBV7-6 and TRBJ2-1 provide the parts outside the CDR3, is GAGVSQSPRYKVTKRGQDVALRCDPISGHVSLYWYRQALGQGPEFLTYFNYEAQQDKSGLPNDRFSAERPEGSISTLTIQRTEQRDSAMYRCASSSTGGGVVNEQFFGPGTRLTVL.

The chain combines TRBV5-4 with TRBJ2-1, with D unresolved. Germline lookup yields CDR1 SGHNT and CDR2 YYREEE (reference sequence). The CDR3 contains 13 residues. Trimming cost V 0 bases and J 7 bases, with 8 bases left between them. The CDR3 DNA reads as TGTGCCAGCAGCTTGGGCAGGCGGAATGAGCAGTTCTTC. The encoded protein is CASSLGRRNEQFF.

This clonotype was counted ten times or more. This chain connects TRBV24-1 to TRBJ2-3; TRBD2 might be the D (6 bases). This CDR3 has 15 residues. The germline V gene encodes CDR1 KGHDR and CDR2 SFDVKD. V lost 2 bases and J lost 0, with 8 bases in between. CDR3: CATSDSGDSTDTQYF. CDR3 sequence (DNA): TGTGCCACCAGTGATTCGGGGGACAGCACAGATACGCAGTATTTT.

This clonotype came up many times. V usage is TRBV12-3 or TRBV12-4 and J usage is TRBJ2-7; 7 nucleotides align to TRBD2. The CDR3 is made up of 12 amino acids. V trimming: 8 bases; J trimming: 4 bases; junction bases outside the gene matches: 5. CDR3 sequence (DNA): TGTGCCAGCGGCCCCGGGGGGTACGAGCAGTACTTC. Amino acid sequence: CASGPGGYEQYF.

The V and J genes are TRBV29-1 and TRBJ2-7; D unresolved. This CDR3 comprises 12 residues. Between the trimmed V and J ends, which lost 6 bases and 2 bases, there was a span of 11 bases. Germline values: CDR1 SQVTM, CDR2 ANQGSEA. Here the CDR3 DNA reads TGCAGCGTCAGGAGTGGGGCCTACGAGCAGTACTTC. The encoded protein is CSVRSGAYEQYF.

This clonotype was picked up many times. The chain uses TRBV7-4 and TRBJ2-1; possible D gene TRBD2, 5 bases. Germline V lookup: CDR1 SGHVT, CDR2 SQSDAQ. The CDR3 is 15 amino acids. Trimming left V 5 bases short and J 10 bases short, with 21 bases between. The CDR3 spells CASSPYPIGKREQFF. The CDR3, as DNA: TGTGCCAGCAGCCCTTACCCCATCGGGAAGCGGGAGCAGTTCTTC.

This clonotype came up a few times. DNA of the CDR3: TGTGCCAGCAGCTTGGGGGGTATCTATGGCTACACCTTC. This sequence encodes CASSLGGIYGYTF. V and J are TRBV7-9 and TRBJ1-2, with D perhaps matching TRBD1 (5 bases). The V and J ends lost 3 bases and 4 bases respectively, with 9 bases between them. CDR1 is SEHNR, CDR2 FQNEAQ, per germline (reference sequence). This CDR3 has 13 residues.

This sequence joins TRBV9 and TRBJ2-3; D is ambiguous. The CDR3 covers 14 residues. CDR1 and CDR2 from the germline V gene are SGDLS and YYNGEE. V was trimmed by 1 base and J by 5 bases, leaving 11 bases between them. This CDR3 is CASSVRAWEDTQYF. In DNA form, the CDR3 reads TGTGCCAGCAGCGTAAGGGCTTGGGAAGATACGCAGTATTTT.

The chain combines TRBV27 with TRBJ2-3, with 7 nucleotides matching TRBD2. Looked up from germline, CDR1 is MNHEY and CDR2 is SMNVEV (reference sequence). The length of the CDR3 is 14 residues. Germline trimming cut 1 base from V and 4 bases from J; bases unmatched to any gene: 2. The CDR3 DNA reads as TGTGCCAGCAGTTTATTCCTAGCGGCAGATACGCAGTATTTT. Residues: CASSLFLAADTQYF.

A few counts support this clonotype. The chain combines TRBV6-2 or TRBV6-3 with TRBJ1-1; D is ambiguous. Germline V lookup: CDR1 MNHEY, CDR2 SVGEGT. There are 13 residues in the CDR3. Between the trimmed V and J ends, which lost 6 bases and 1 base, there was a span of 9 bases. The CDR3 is CASRPSPNTEAFF. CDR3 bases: TGTGCCAGCAGACCGTCCCCGAACACTGAAGCTTTCTTT.

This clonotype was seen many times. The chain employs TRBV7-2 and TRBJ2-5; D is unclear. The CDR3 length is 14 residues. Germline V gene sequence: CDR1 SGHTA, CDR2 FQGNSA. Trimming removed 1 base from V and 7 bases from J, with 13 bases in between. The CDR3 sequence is CASSLESDRVTQYF. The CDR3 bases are TGTGCCAGCAGCTTAGAATCGGATAGGGTGACCCAGTACTTC.

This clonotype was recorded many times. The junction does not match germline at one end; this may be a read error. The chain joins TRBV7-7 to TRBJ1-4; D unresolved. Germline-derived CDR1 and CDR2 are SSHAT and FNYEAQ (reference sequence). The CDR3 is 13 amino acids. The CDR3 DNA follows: TGTGCTAGCAGCTCGCACCGGGGAGAAAAACTGTTTTTT. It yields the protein CASSSHRGEKLFF.

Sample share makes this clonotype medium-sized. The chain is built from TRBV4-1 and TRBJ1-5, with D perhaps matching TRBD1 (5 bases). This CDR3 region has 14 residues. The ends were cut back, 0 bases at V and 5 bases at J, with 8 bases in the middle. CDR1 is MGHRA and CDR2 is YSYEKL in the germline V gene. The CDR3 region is CASSQDSGYQPQHF. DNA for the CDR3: TGCGCCAGCAGCCAAGATTCAGGGTATCAGCCCCAGCATTTT.

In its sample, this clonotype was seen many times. The CDR3 DNA is TGTGCCAGCAGCGGTCAGGTGCGGAACACTGAAGCTTTCTTT. It is translated as CASSGQVRNTEAFF. The chain links TRBV7-8 to TRBJ1-1; D is uncertain. The CDR3 covers 14 residues. The V end was cut by 5 bases, the J end by 1 base, with 11 bases between. Germline loops: CDR1 SGHVS, CDR2 FQNEAQ.

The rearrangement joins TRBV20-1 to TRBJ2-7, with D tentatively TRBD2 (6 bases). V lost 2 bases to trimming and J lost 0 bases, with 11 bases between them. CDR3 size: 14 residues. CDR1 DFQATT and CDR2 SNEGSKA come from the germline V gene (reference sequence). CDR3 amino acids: CSARTVADSYEQYF. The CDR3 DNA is TGCAGTGCTAGAACCGTAGCGGACTCCTACGAGCAGTACTTC.

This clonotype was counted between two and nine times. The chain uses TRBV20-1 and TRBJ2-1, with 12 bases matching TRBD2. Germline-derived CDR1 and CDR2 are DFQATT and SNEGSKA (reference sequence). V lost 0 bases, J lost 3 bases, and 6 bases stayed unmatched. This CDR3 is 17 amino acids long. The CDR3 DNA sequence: TGCAGTGCTAGAGATTTGAAGACTAGCGGGGGCTACAATGAGCAGTTCTTC. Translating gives CSARDLKTSGGYNEQFF.

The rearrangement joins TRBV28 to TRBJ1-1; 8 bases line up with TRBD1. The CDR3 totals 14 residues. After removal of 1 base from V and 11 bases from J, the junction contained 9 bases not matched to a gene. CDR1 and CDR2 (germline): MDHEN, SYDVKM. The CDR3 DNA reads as TGTGCCAGCAGTTTATTCAGGGGGCGAATCTGGGCTTTCTTT. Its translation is CASSLFRGRIWAFF. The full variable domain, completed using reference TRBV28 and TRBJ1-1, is DVKVTQSSRYLVKRTGEKVFLECVQDMDHENMFWYRQDPGLGLRLIYFSYDVKMKEKGDIPEGYSVSREKKERFSLILESASTNQTSMYLCASSLFRGRIWAFFGQGTRLTVV.

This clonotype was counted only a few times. The CDR3 sequence is CASTSPGRDPAYEQYF. The DNA of the CDR3 is TGTGCCAGCACCTCGCCTGGCAGGGATCCCGCCTACGAGCAGTACTTC. V and J are TRBV28 and TRBJ2-7, with D possibly matching TRBD1 (5 bases). The ends were cut back, 7 bases at V and 2 bases at J, with 21 bases in the middle. Germline loops: CDR1 MDHEN, CDR2 SYDVKM. The CDR3 spans 16 residues.

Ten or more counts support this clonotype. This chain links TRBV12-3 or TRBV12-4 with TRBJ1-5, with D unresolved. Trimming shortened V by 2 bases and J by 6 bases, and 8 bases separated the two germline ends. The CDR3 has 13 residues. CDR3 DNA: TGTGCCAGCAGTTTACGGCAGGCTCAGCCCCAGCATTTT. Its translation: CASSLRQAQPQHF.

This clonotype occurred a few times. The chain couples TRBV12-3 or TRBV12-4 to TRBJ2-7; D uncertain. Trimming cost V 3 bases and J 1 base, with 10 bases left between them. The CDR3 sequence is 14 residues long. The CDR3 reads CASSLVVSSYEQYF. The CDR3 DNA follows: TGTGCCAGCAGTTTGGTCGTCAGTTCCTACGAGCAGTACTTC.

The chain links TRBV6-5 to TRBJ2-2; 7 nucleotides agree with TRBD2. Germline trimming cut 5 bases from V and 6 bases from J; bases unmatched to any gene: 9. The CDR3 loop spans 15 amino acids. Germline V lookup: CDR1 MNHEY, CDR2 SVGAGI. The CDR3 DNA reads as TGTGCCAGCAGTGGGGGGGACCGGCCGGCCGGGGAGCTGTTTTTT. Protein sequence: CASSGGDRPAGELFF.

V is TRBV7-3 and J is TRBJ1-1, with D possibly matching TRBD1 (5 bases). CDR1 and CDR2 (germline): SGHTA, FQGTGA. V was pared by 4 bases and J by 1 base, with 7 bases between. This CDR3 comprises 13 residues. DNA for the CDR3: TGTGCCAGCAGCTACGACAGGAACACTGAAGCTTTCTTT. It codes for CASSYDRNTEAFF.

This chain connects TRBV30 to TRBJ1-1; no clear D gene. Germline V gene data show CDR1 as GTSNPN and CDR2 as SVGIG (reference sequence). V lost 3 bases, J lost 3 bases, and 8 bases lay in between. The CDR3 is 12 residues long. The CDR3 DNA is TGTGCCTGGAGACAGATACACACTGAAGCTTTCTTT. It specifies CAWRQIHTEAFF.

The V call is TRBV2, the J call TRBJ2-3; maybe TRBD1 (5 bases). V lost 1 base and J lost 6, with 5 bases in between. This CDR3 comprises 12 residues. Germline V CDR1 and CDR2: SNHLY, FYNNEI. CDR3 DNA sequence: TGTGCCAGCAGTGAAGAGGGGGATACGCAGTATTTT. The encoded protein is CASSEEGDTQYF.

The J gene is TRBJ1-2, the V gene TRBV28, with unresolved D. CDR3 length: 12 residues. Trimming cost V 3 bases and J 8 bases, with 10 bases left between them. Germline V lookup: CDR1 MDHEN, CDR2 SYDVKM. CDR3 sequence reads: CASSFRGWGYTF. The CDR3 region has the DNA TGTGCCAGCAGTTTCCGGGGTTGGGGCTACACCTTC.